This entry is about one TCR beta chain. A much larger clone is a single base away; this may be a read error. Here immunoSEQ multiplex PCR was the method, and the copy in TCRdb shows in-frame clones only, minus some. The data show nearly 1,000,000 clones, approximately 76% seen once. These data come from a study of shared clonotypes between healthy human individuals. V lost 4 bases and J lost 4, with 3 bases in between. The germline V gene has CDR1 MGHDK and CDR2 SYGVNS. The CDR3 spans 11 residues. V usage is TRBV25-1 and J usage is TRBJ2-3, with D hard to call. The material sequenced was memory CD4+ T cells sorted from blood. Noted subset: CD45RA-negative fraction. The clonotype comes from a man between 18 and 29 years old in good health. CDR3 region: CASSGADTQYF. The DNA for the CDR3 is TGTGCCAGCAGTGGAGCAGATACGCAGTATTTT.